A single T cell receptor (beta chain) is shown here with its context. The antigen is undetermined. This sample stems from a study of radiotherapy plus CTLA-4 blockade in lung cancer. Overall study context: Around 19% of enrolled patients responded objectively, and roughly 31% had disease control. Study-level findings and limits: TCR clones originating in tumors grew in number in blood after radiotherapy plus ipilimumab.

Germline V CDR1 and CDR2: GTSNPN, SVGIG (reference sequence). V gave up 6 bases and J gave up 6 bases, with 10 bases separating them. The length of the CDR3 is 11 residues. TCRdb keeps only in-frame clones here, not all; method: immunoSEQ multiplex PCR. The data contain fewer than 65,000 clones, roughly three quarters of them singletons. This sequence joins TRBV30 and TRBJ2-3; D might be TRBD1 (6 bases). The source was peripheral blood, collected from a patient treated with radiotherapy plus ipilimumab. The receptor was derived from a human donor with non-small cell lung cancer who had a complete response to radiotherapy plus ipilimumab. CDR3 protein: CACTGMDTQYF. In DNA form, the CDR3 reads TGTGCCTGCACAGGGATGGATACGCAGTATTTT.